This T cell receptor (beta chain) was observed in a study of beta chain features in type 1 diabetes. Findings of the study overall: Researchers reported that naive, central memory and Treg TCRB repertoires appeared more similar in patients than in healthy donors. High-TCR-expressing cells could be over-represented by cDNA sequencing. Within each of all four CD4+ subsets, Type 1 diabetes patients had TCRB CDR3s that were moderately but significantly shorter.

Trimming removed 5 bases at V and 2 bases at J, with 17 bases between. From germline, CDR1 is MDHEN and CDR2 SYDVKM. This CDR3 comprises 16 residues. Sorting of CD4+ naive, central memory, regulatory and stem cell-like memory cells was performed via CD45RO/CCR7/CD25/CD127/CD95/CD27. Purity exceeding 95% was reached by all sorted populations. On this clone: Its antigen is as yet unknown.

Reverse transcription of all isolated RNA meant that expressed TCRB transcripts were sequenced. Clones were read by immunoSEQ multiplex PCR, and TCRdb kept only the in-frame ones, dropping some. The sample lists about 150,000 clones, 13% seen once, with around 1.2% in the top ten. The sample taken for sequencing was central memory CD4+ T cells from blood. V and J are TRBV28 and TRBJ2-3; tentatively, D is TRBD2 (6 bases). The origin of this receptor is a man younger than 30 with type 1 diabetes. CDR3 in DNA: TGTGCCAGCAGTCCCCGCGGGACGCGGTCCACAGATACGCAGTATTTT. It yields the protein CASSPRGTRSTDTQYF. Variable domain in full (rest from reference TRBV28 and TRBJ2-3): DVKVTQSSRYLVKRTGEKVFLECVQDMDHENMFWYRQDPGLGLRLIYFSYDVKMKEKGDIPEGYSVSREKKERFSLILESASTNQTSMYLCASSPRGTRSTDTQYFGPGTRLTVL.